The 7 T cell receptor beta chains reported below all come from one sample, sequenced in a study of blood T cell repertoires in COVID-19. The protocol was immunoSEQ multiplex PCR, while the TCRdb copy is restricted to in-frame clones and leaves out a portion. The data show 150,000 to 200,000 clones, roughly 85% seen once. Specimen: peripheral blood. These receptors all come from a man aged 55 to 70 with acute or convalescent COVID-19.

The genes are TRBV7-9 and TRBJ2-7; D is possibly TRBD1 (5 bases). CDR3 length equals 13 residues. Germline CDR1 SEHNR, CDR2 FQNEAQ (reference sequence). Trimming pared 5 bases from V and 5 bases from J, leaving 13 bases between. The CDR3 spells CASSRGVLDEQYF. CDR3 in DNA: TGTGCCAGCAGCAGGGGCGTTTTGGACGAGCAGTACTTC.

The chain couples TRBV18 to TRBJ2-1, with TRBD2 matching 8 bases. The CDR3 has 15 residues. The germline gives CDR1 KGHSH, CDR2 LQKENI. V dropped 6 bases and J dropped 3; count of bases not matched to a gene: 7. CDR3 protein: CASSEAGVGYNEQFF. CDR3 DNA sequence: TGTGCCAGCTCCGAAGCGGGAGTGGGCTACAATGAGCAGTTCTTC.

A remark on this clone: Sequence at one end of the junction differs from germline and may be a read error. The chain recombines TRBV5-1 with TRBJ2-5; D remains ambiguous. Germline V gives CDR1 SGHRS, CDR2 YFSETQ. The length of the CDR3 is 14 residues. In DNA form, the CDR3 reads TGCGCCAGCAGCTTGGGGCAGCCTCGAGAGGCCCAGTACTTC. As protein: CASSLGQPREAQYF.

This clone appeared once. V is TRBV24-1 and J is TRBJ1-2; unclear D gene. CDR3 size: 13 residues. V lost 7 bases and J 8 bases, leaving 16 bases between the germline ends. Germline-derived CDR1 and CDR2 are KGHDR and SFDVKD. The CDR3 DNA reads as TGTGCCACCAGCCCAGGCCACACTCTGGGCTACACCTTC. Translated: CATSPGHTLGYTF.

V is TRBV9 and J is TRBJ1-2; no reliable D call. The CDR3 totals 14 residues. Trimming pared 3 bases from V and 4 bases from J, leaving 13 bases between. Germline values: CDR1 SGDLS, CDR2 YYNGEE. This CDR3 is CASSALSGRYGYTF. DNA for the CDR3: TGTGCCAGCAGCGCTCTGAGCGGACGCTATGGCTACACCTTC.

V and J are TRBV6-5 and TRBJ2-7; D gene ambiguous. CDR1 and CDR2 (germline): MNHEY, SVGAGI. The germline V and J ends were trimmed by 0 bases and 0 bases, with 12 bases remaining between them. CDR3 length: 16 amino acids. The CDR3 sequence is CASSYSRPAASYEQYF. The CDR3, as DNA: TGTGCCAGCAGTTACTCCCGACCGGCGGCCTCCTACGAGCAGTACTTC.

This clone is a singleton in its sample. The chain combines TRBV19 with TRBJ2-5, with 8 bases that match TRBD1. Unmatched junction bases numbered 13, after V lost 7 bases and J lost 3 bases. The CDR3 totals 16 residues. The V gene's germline CDR1 is LNHDA and CDR2 SQIVND (reference sequence). The CDR3 here is CASTSRTGLFEETQYF. CDR3 in DNA: TGTGCCAGTACCTCGAGGACAGGGCTCTTCGAAGAGACCCAGTACTTC.